Listed here are 6 T cell receptor beta chains from one sample, sequenced in a study of cytomegalovirus exposure and HLA in healthy donors. PCR amplification relied on 60 Vbeta primers (plus 13 Jbeta primers). Libraries were prepared by immunoSEQ multiplex PCR; TCRdb keeps only in-frame clonotypes and omits some of them. Of about 100,000 clones listed, around 79% are singletons. Sequenced material: PBMCs. The source is a male donor in good health and CMV-seropositive.

This clone was observed a single time. The chain uses TRBV15 and TRBJ2-3; 9 bases match TRBD1. CDR1 and CDR2 (germline): LNHNV, YYDKDF (reference sequence). The V and J ends lost 3 bases and 2 bases, in that order; junction bases with no gene match: 3. CDR3 length: 15 amino acids. As DNA, the CDR3 is TGTGCCACCAGCAGGGGACAGGGAGACACAGATACGCAGTATTTT. Amino acid sequence: CATSRGQGDTDTQYF. Looking up the rest from reference TRBV15 and TRBJ2-3 gives the full variable domain: DAMVIQNPRYQVTQFGKPVTLSCSQTLNHNVMYWYQQKSSQAPKLLFHYYDKDFNNEADTPDNFQSRRPNTSFCFLDIRSPGLGDTAMYLCATSRGQGDTDTQYFGPGTRLTVL.

This clone was seen more than once but under ten times. The V gene is TRBV11-3, the J gene TRBJ1-1; 9 bases fit TRBD1. CDR1 is SGHNT, CDR2 YENEEA, per germline. The CDR3 totals 12 residues. Trimming removed 5 bases from V and 11 bases from J; junction bases left unmatched: 6. Here the CDR3 DNA reads TGTGCCAGCAGCCTCACAGGGGGCCTGGCTTTCTTT. This sequence encodes CASSLTGGLAFF.

This chain connects TRBV5-6 to TRBJ1-1, with no clear D. This CDR3 is 15 amino acids long. Deletions cut 4 bases from V and 1 base from J, with 14 bases between. Germline V CDR1 and CDR2: SGHDT, YYEEEE. CDR3 in DNA: TGTGCCAGCAGCCCAATGGGGAGTTCGAACACTGAAGCTTTCTTT. Protein: CASSPMGSSNTEAFF.

The chain recombines TRBV30 with TRBJ2-7; a possible D gene is TRBD2 (5 bases). The CDR3 is 13 residues long. V lost 2 bases to trimming and J lost 9 bases, with 17 bases between them. The V gene's germline CDR1 is GTSNPN and CDR2 SVGIG (reference sequence). The CDR3 DNA is TGTGCCTGGAGTCCTTACCAAAGGGCGGGGCAGTACTTC. Translated, it gives CAWSPYQRAGQYF. Looking up the rest from reference TRBV30 and TRBJ2-7 gives the full variable domain: SQTIHQWPATLVQPVGSPLSLECTVEGTSNPNLYWYRQAAGRGLQLLFYSVGIGQISSEVPQNLSASRPQDRQFILSSKKLLLSDSGFYLCAWSPYQRAGQYFGPGTRLTVT.

This chain joins TRBV7-6 and TRBJ1-1; the D is unclear. Trimming took off 1 base at V and 1 base at J, with 4 bases between the two ends. There are 13 residues in the CDR3. The germline V gene has CDR1 SGHVS and CDR2 FNYEAQ. In DNA, the CDR3 is TGTGCCAGCAGCTTAGGCAGGAACACTGAAGCTTTCTTT. Its translation is CASSLGRNTEAFF.

The rearrangement joins TRBV7-9 to TRBJ1-2; 8 nucleotides align to TRBD1. Per the germline V gene, CDR1 is SEHNR and CDR2 is FQNEAQ (reference sequence). The CDR3 extends over 15 amino acids. The trim removed 4 bases at V and 4 bases at J, leaving 8 bases unmatched. CDR3 in amino acids: CASSSTGQGGYGYTF. The DNA for the CDR3 is TGTGCCAGCAGCTCCACTGGACAGGGTGGCTATGGCTACACCTTC.